The rows below give T cell receptor beta chains drawn from one sample of a study of read filtering for tumor transcriptome and immune sequencing. MiXCR was run by TCRdb on the reads, yielding one entry per CDR3 protein. The repertoire consists of approximately 140,000 distinct CDR3 sequences, with less than 15% occurring once and the leading ten covering 7.5% to 9.5%. Sequenced: a population of CD138-negative cells sorted from bone marrow. The receptors derive from a donor at least 40 years old with multiple myeloma. Both conserved end residues are part of each CDR3. A D gene is named only where the DNA matches it firmly. Clone size is shown for a subset of rows, as once, few, many or a class of expanded clone.

TRBJ2-1,many,TRBV18,.,TGTGCCAGCTCACCTCAGACCGCCCGCTCCTACAATGAGCAGTTCTTC,CASSPQTARSYNEQFF
TRBJ1-5,few,TRBV7-6,.,TGTGCCAGCAGCTTAGACGGTAGTCAGCCCCAGCATTTT,CASSLDGSQPQHF
TRBJ2-1,many,TRBV12-3/TRBV12-4,TRBD2,TGTGCCAGCAGTTTAGCGGGGACTAGGGTCTACAATGAGCAGTTCTTC,CASSLAGTRVYNEQFF
TRBJ1-2,many,TRBV11-3,.,TGTGCCAGCAGCTGGGACACCAGTAACTATGGCTACACCTTC,CASSWDTSNYGYTF
TRBJ2-7,many,TRBV4-1,TRBD1,TGCGCCAGCAGCCGAAACAGGGGTAGGGAGCAGTACTTC,CASSRNRGREQYF
TRBJ1-5,many,TRBV4-1,.,TGCGCCAGCAGCCAAGGTGGAGGGGTTTCCGGCAATCAGCCCCAGCATTTT,CASSQGGGVSGNQPQHF
TRBJ2-1,many,TRBV12-3/TRBV12-4,.,TGTGCCAGCAGTACAACAACCGACCCCCACAATGAGCAGTTCTTC,CASSTTTDPHNEQFF
TRBJ2-1,few,TRBV12-3/TRBV12-4,TRBD2,TGTGCCAGCAAACGCGTCGGGCGGGAGGGCCTTAATGAGCAGTTCTTC,CASKRVGREGLNEQFF
TRBJ2-3,many,TRBV5-4,.,TGTGCCAGCAGCTTACCGACAGGAGGCACAGATACGCAGTATTTT,CASSLPTGGTDTQYF
TRBJ2-3,many,TRBV29-1,.,TGCAGCGTGGCTAGCACAGATACGCAGTATTTT,CSVASTDTQYF
TRBJ2-7,many,TRBV4-3,TRBD2,TGCGCCAGCAGCGTTAGCGGGAGCTCCTACGAGCAGTACTTC,CASSVSGSSYEQYF
TRBJ2-1,many,TRBV3-1,.,TGTGCCAGCAGCCAAGGACGGGGGCGCGCATACAATGAGCAGTTCTTC,CASSQGRGRAYNEQFF
TRBJ2-7,many,TRBV5-1,.,TGCGCCAGCAGCTTGGACGACCTGGGGCAGTACTTC,CASSLDDLGQYF
TRBJ2-5,many,TRBV4-2,.,TGTGCCAGCAGCCAAAGTCCACTATACCAAGAGACCCAGTACTTC,CASSQSPLYQETQYF
TRBJ1-1,few,TRBV5-1,.,TGCGCCAGCAGCTCGGGCGGACCACTTGAAGCTTTCTTT,CASSSGGPLEAFF
TRBJ2-2,many,TRBV24-1,TRBD1,TGTGCCACCAGTGACAGCGGCAGGGGGAGTAACACCGGGGAGCTGTTTTTT,CATSDSGRGSNTGELFF
TRBJ1-1,many,TRBV7-3,.,TGTGCCAGCAGCTTATCTGCAGGGGACGGGACTGAAGCTTTCTTT,CASSLSAGDGTEAFF
TRBJ2-7,many,TRBV6-5,TRBD1,TGTGCCAGCAGTTATCAGACAGGGATTGAGTACGAGCAGTACTTC,CASSYQTGIEYEQYF
TRBJ1-1,.,TRBV7-9,.,TGTGCCAGCAGCTTAGGTGACAGGAGCACTGAAGCTTTCTTT,CASSLGDRSTEAFF
TRBJ2-2,many,TRBV11-3,.,TGTGCCAGCAGCCTAGACAGATTTACCGGGGAGCTGTTTTTT,CASSLDRFTGELFF
TRBJ1-3,many,TRBV29-1,.,TGCAGCGGCAGGGGTTACTCTGGAAACACCATATATTTT,CSGRGYSGNTIYF
TRBJ2-2,many,TRBV7-8,.,TGTGCCAGCAGCTCGGGACTCCACCTCGCTTCGAACACCGGGGAGCTGTTTTTT,CASSSGLHLASNTGELFF
TRBJ2-3,many,TRBV6-2/TRBV6-3,.,TGTGCCAGCAGTTCCGTTGCTAGCACAGATACGCAGTATTTT,CASSSVASTDTQYF
TRBJ2-1,many,TRBV19,TRBD1,TGTGCCAGTAGTATCGCGGACAGGGGGGTCGATGAGCAGTTCTTC,CASSIADRGVDEQFF
TRBJ2-1,large,TRBV18,TRBD2,TGTGCCAGCTCACCAAAGACGGGAGGGCTTAGGGATGAGCAGTTCTTC,CASSPKTGGLRDEQFF
TRBJ2-1,.,TRBV7-9,.,TGTGCCAGCACCGGGGGGCAGTACCATGAGCAGTTCTTC,CASTGGQYHEQFF
TRBJ1-4,many,TRBV19,.,TGTGCCAGTACCCCGCGGGCGGTAGTGGAAAAACTGTTTTTT,CASTPRAVVEKLFF
TRBJ1-4,once,TRBV18,.,TGTGTCAGCTCACCAGGGCGGGCCTCAATTAATGAAAAACTGTTTTTT,CVSSPGRASINEKLFF
TRBJ2-7,.,TRBV4-3,.,TGCGCCAGCAGCCAAGATCGCGGCTACGAGCAGTACTTC,CASSQDRGYEQYF
TRBJ1-4,many,TRBV7-2,.,TGTGCCAGCGCAAGAGGGCCTTCGGCTAATGAAAAACTGTTTTTT,CASARGPSANEKLFF
TRBJ1-5,many,TRBV6-5,TRBD1,TGTGCCAGCAGACCACAGGGGACCCTCAATCAGCCCCAGCATTTT,CASRPQGTLNQPQHF
TRBJ1-2,many,TRBV2,.,TGTGCCAGCAGTGTTAAGGCAGGCTATGGCTACACCTTC,CASSVKAGYGYTF
TRBJ2-1,few,TRBV6-1,TRBD2,TGTGCCAGCATCTTAGCGGGAGCCCCCTACAATGAGCAGTTCTTC,CASILAGAPYNEQFF
TRBJ1-1,many,TRBV6-1,.,TGTGCCAGCAGTGAAATTGCCGGGGGCACTGAAGCTTTCTTT,CASSEIAGGTEAFF
TRBJ2-1,many,TRBV12-3/TRBV12-4,TRBD1,TGTGCCAGCAGTACAGGGGAAGATGAGCAGTTCTTC,CASSTGEDEQFF
TRBJ2-2,.,TRBV27,.,TGTGCCAGCAGTTCCCTCAGCGCGACCGGGGAGCTGTTTTTT,CASSSLSATGELFF
TRBJ2-6,many,TRBV6-6,.,TGTGCCAGCCGCGTTGGGGCCAACGTCCTGACTTTC,CASRVGANVLTF
TRBJ2-7,many,TRBV5-6,.,TGTGCCAGCAGCGCTTTGTCAGGGCTGCACGAGCAGTACTTC,CASSALSGLHEQYF
TRBJ2-3,.,TRBV6-2/TRBV6-3,TRBD2,TGTGCCAGCAGTTCCCTACTGACTAGCGGGAATACCAGGGATACGCAGTATTTT,CASSSLLTSGNTRDTQYF
TRBJ1-1,many,TRBV5-6,.,TGTGCCAGCAGCTTGGGCCTACGGGACGCCACAAGAGCTTTCTTT,CASSLGLRDATRAFF
TRBJ2-1,many,TRBV10-1,TRBD2,TGCGCCAGCAGTGAGATCCCAGGGACTAGCGGGAGGAACTACAATGAGCAGTTCTTC,CASSEIPGTSGRNYNEQFF
TRBJ2-7,.,TRBV19,TRBD1,TGTGCCAGTAGTATGGGACAGGGACCCTACGAGCAGTACTTC,CASSMGQGPYEQYF
TRBJ2-5,many,TRBV12-3/TRBV12-4,TRBD2,TGTGCCAGCAGTCCGACTAGCGGGAGTGAGACCCAGTACTTC,CASSPTSGSETQYF
TRBJ2-7,few,TRBV11-2,.,TGTGCCAGCAGCTGGGACCCTTCAAGGGAGCAGTACTTC,CASSWDPSREQYF
TRBJ1-1,many,TRBV19,.,TGTGCCAGTAGTAGGGACGGTATGAACACTGAAGCTTTCTTT,CASSRDGMNTEAFF
TRBJ2-5,many,TRBV27,TRBD2,TGTGCCAGCCAAGGGACTAGCGGGAGTTGGACCCAGTACTTC,CASQGTSGSWTQYF
TRBJ2-1,many,TRBV4-1,TRBD2,TGCGCCAGCAGCCAAGGGAGTTCCGGGACTAGCGGGAGGGCAGGAAATGAGCAGTTCTTC,CASSQGSSGTSGRAGNEQFF
TRBJ2-7,many,TRBV20-1,TRBD2,TGCAGTGCTAGAGTCGAACTAGCGGGAGACGAGCAGTACTTC,CSARVELAGDEQYF
TRBJ2-2,.,TRBV5-5,.,TGTGCTGCTATAAGTTACACCGGGGAGCTGTTTTTT,CAAISYTGELFF
TRBJ2-1,many,TRBV7-3,.,TGTGCCAGCAGCTCCAAAGCTTACAATGAGCAGTTCTTC,CASSSKAYNEQFF
TRBJ2-1,many,TRBV12-3/TRBV12-4,.,TGTGCCAGCAGTTTTAGGAGGGAGGACGAGCAGTTCTTC,CASSFRREDEQFF
TRBJ2-1,many,TRBV7-9,TRBD1,TGTGCCAGCAGCCCGAGGGAGACAGGGATCTACAATGAGCAGTTCTTC,CASSPRETGIYNEQFF
TRBJ2-1,many,TRBV7-2,.,TGTGCCAGCAGCTTTAAGACGGAGTACAATGAGCAGTTCTTC,CASSFKTEYNEQFF
TRBJ2-7,.,TRBV19,TRBD2,TGTGCCACGGCCGAGACTAGCGGGATCCTACCGACCTACGAGCAGTACTTC,CATAETSGILPTYEQYF